This T cell receptor (beta chain) was recorded in a study of cytomegalovirus exposure and HLA in healthy donors. Per the germline V gene, CDR1 is SGHTA and CDR2 is FQGNSA. The CDR3 sequence is 14 residues long. V lost 1 base, J lost 4 bases, and 7 bases lay in between. Primers included in the PCR were 60 Vbeta and 13 Jbeta primers. Measured with immunoSEQ multiplex PCR; TCRdb has only the in-frame clones, and not every one. The profile covers roughly 120,000 clones, with over 75% appearing a single time and 2% to 3% taken by the ten largest. The sample consisted of PBMCs. This sequence joins TRBV7-2 and TRBJ2-2; D remains unclear. This TCR was sampled from a woman between 18 and 29 years old in good health and CMV-seronegative. CDR3 sequence reads: CASSLGRSTGELFF. The CDR3 DNA is TGTGCCAGCAGCTTAGGTAGGAGCACCGGGGAGCTGTTTTTT. The variable domain in full, completed from reference TRBV7-2 and TRBJ2-2, reads GAGVSQSPSNKVTEKGKDVELRCDPISGHTALYWYRQSLGQGLEFLIYFQGNSAPDKSGLPSDRFSAERTGGSVSTLTIQRTQQEDSAVYLCASSLGRSTGELFFGEGSRLTVL.